Each of the 20 T cell receptor beta chains below was sequenced from the same sample in a study of T cell responses to AZD1222 COVID-19 vaccine. Clones were read by immunoSEQ multiplex PCR, and TCRdb kept only the in-frame ones, dropping some. Here the sample spans about 140,000 clones, roughly 90% being singletons. The source material was peripheral blood, sampled on day 0 of AZD1222 vaccination. The receptor set was obtained from an adult in good health.

The chain carries TRBV7-2 and TRBJ1-4; D not certain. The CDR3 is made up of 14 amino acids. Germline CDR1 SGHTA, CDR2 FQGNSA. The germline V and J ends were trimmed by 5 bases and 0 bases, with 7 bases remaining between them. The CDR3 is CASSELATNEKLFF. In nucleotides, the CDR3 is TGTGCCAGCAGCGAACTAGCAACTAATGAAAAACTGTTTTTT.

The genes are TRBV24-1 and TRBJ2-2; D ambiguous. Germline values: CDR1 KGHDR, CDR2 SFDVKD. The CDR3 runs 13 residues. V was clipped by 8 bases and J by 6 bases, with 12 bases between them. The CDR3 is CATMGGWAGELFF. Here the CDR3 DNA reads TGTGCCACCATGGGTGGATGGGCCGGGGAGCTGTTTTTT.

The J gene is TRBJ2-7, the V gene TRBV28; the D gene is possibly TRBD1 (6 bases). The V gene lost 6 bases and the J gene lost 2 bases, with 14 bases spanning the gap. CDR1 and CDR2 from the germline V gene are MDHEN and SYDVKM. CDR3 length: 14 residues. The CDR3 protein is CASRLTGRTYEQYF. CDR3 nucleotide sequence: TGTGCCAGCAGACTGACAGGCAGAACCTACGAGCAGTACTTC.

The genes are TRBV5-1 and TRBJ2-7; 9 positions agree with TRBD1. The CDR3 runs to 16 residues. Germline assignment: CDR1 SGHRS and CDR2 YFSETQ. The V and J ends lost 1 base and 3 bases, in that order; junction bases with no gene match: 8. The CDR3 nucleotides read TGCGCCAGCAGCTTGACAGAACAGGGGGCTCTCTACGAGCAGTACTTC. This gives the protein CASSLTEQGALYEQYF.

V is TRBV9 and J is TRBJ2-1; D call uncertain. The germline V gene encodes CDR1 SGDLS and CDR2 YYNGEE. Trimming cost V 4 bases and J 2 bases, with 19 bases left between them. This CDR3 has 17 residues. This CDR3 is CASSPSDQRGTYNEQFF. The DNA for the CDR3 is TGTGCCAGCAGCCCGTCCGATCAGCGCGGCACCTACAATGAGCAGTTCTTC. Using reference TRBV9 and TRBJ2-1 for the parts outside the CDR3, the full variable domain is DSGVTQTPKHLITATGQRVTLRCSPRSGDLSVYWYQQSLDQGLQFLIQYYNGEERAKGNILERFSAQQFPDLHSELNLSSLELGDSALYFCASSPSDQRGTYNEQFFGPGTRLTVL.

V is TRBV7-3 and J is TRBJ2-1, with 8 nucleotides matching TRBD1. There are 14 residues in the CDR3. The V segment lost 5 bases and the J segment 7 bases; nucleotides outside the gene matches: 7. Germline lookup yields CDR1 SGHTA and CDR2 FQGTGA. CDR3 loop: CASSIGQGWNEQFF. The CDR3 DNA follows: TGTGCCAGCAGCATCGGACAGGGTTGGAATGAGCAGTTCTTC.

The chain carries TRBV29-1 and TRBJ1-2; no clear D. Germline CDR1 and CDR2: SQVTM and ANQGSEA. The V end lost 4 bases, the J end lost 7 bases, and 16 bases lay between the germline ends. This CDR3 has 13 residues. The CDR3 region is CSVVLELASGYTF. CDR3 nucleotides: TGCAGCGTTGTCTTGGAATTGGCCTCTGGCTACACCTTC. The full variable domain, its missing parts supplied by reference TRBV29-1 and TRBJ1-2, is SAVISQKPSRDICQRGTSLTIQCQVDSQVTMMFWYRQQPGQSLTLIATANQGSEATYESGFVIDKFPISRPNLTFSTLTVSNMSPEDSSIYLCSVVLELASGYTFGSGTRLTVV.

The rearrangement joins TRBV5-4 to TRBJ2-5; D uncertain. This CDR3 is 14 amino acids long. The ends were cut back, 0 bases at V and 5 bases at J, with 11 bases in the middle. Germline-derived CDR1 and CDR2 are SGHNT and YYREEE (reference sequence). The CDR3 reads CASSLELGWETQYF. The CDR3 DNA is TGTGCCAGCAGCTTGGAACTGGGTTGGGAGACCCAGTACTTC. Full variable domain (outside the CDR3, taken from reference TRBV5-4 and TRBJ2-5): ETGVTQSPTHLIKTRGQQVTLRCSSQSGHNTVSWYQQALGQGPQFIFQYYREEENGRGNFPPRFSGLQFPNYSSELNVNALELDDSALYLCASSLELGWETQYFGPGTRLLVL.

The rearrangement links TRBV11-2 to TRBJ2-5; D uncertain. With 0 bases removed from V and 2 bases from J, the gap between germline ends came to 10 bases. Germline CDR1 SGHAT, CDR2 FQNNGV. This CDR3 spans 15 amino acids. CDR3 nucleotides: TGTGCCAGCAGCTTAGATCTTGGCAGGCAAGAGACCCAGTACTTC. It specifies CASSLDLGRQETQYF.

The chain is built from TRBV6-1 and TRBJ1-2; D is undetermined. The CDR3 is made up of 14 amino acids. V was cut by 3 bases and J by 4 bases, with 12 bases left in between. The germline V gene has CDR1 MNHNS and CDR2 SASEGT. The CDR3 loop is CASSDMTSSYGYTF. The CDR3 coding sequence is TGTGCCAGCAGTGACATGACCTCATCCTATGGCTACACCTTC.

This clone was seen once. The J gene is TRBJ2-3, the V gene TRBV20-1; no reliable D call. The CDR3 is made up of 11 amino acids. CDR1 is DFQATT, CDR2 SNEGSKA, per germline (reference sequence). V lost 5 bases, J lost 4 bases, and 7 bases lay in between. The CDR3 bases are TGCAGTGCTCTGGCGGCAGATACGCAGTATTTT. The encoded protein is CSALAADTQYF.

The chain has TRBV5-4 and TRBJ1-6, with D perhaps TRBD1 (6 bases). V dropped 4 bases and J dropped 4 bases, with 9 bases sitting between them. The CDR3 contains 14 residues. Germline CDR1 SGHNT, CDR2 YYREEE (reference sequence). CDR3 in DNA: TGTGCCAGCAGCCGTGGACAGTATAATTCACCCCTCCACTTT. This sequence encodes CASSRGQYNSPLHF.

This CDR3 is CASSLAPGGDYGYTF. The CDR3 DNA reads as TGCGCCAGCAGCTTGGCTCCGGGAGGGGACTATGGCTACACCTTC. V is TRBV5-1 and J is TRBJ1-2; D possibly corresponds to TRBD1 (5 bases). The CDR3 is 15 residues long. Germline values: CDR1 SGHRS, CDR2 YFSETQ. The V and J ends lost 0 bases and 3 bases respectively, with 12 bases between them.

The genes are TRBV27 and TRBJ1-2; D is perhaps TRBD1 (5 bases). There are 14 residues in the CDR3. CDR1 and CDR2 from the germline V gene are MNHEY and SMNVEV (reference sequence). Trimming took off 4 bases at V and 8 bases at J, with 17 bases between the two ends. The CDR3 loop reads CASSSRTIRGGYTF. CDR3 in DNA: TGTGCCAGCAGTTCCCGTACGATCCGGGGCGGCTACACCTTC.

V gene TRBV10-3 combines with J gene TRBJ2-3, with D unresolved. Germline V gene data show CDR1 as ENHRY and CDR2 as SYGVKD. The CDR3 sequence is 12 residues long. V lost 3 bases and J 7 bases, leaving 8 bases between the germline ends. The CDR3 here is CAISERANTQYF. CDR3 DNA sequence: TGTGCCATCAGTGAACGGGCAAATACGCAGTATTTT.

The rearrangement joins TRBV28 to TRBJ1-5; D possibly corresponds to TRBD1 (6 bases). V lost 7 bases to trimming and J lost 0 bases, with 13 bases between them. The CDR3 consists of 15 residues. Germline values: CDR1 MDHEN, CDR2 SYDVKM. Written as DNA, the CDR3 is TGTGCCAGCATCCCGAGGGGGACTAGCAATCAGCCCCAGCATTTT. Protein sequence: CASIPRGTSNQPQHF.

The V call is TRBV2, the J call TRBJ2-5; D possibly corresponds to TRBD1 (5 bases). This CDR3 is 14 amino acids long. The germline CDR1 and CDR2 sequences are SNHLY and FYNNEI. Trimming removed 5 bases from V and 2 bases from J, with 12 bases in between. Here the CDR3 DNA reads TGTGCCAGCAGTAATCAGGGTTTTCAAGAGACCCAGTACTTC. Translated: CASSNQGFQETQYF.

This clone was detected once. The gene calls are TRBV6-5 and TRBJ2-7, with D hard to call. V dropped 6 bases and J dropped 0 bases, with 9 bases sitting between them. The CDR3 has 13 amino acids. The germline V gene has CDR1 MNHEY and CDR2 SVGAGI. In nucleotides, the CDR3 is TGTGCCAGCAGGGCCCCCGGCTCCTACGAGCAGTACTTC. It is translated as CASRAPGSYEQYF.

This chain uses TRBV7-9 with TRBJ1-3, with 7 bases that match TRBD1. The CDR3 has 17 amino acids. The V and J ends lost 4 bases and 0 bases, in that order; junction bases with no gene match: 9. Germline lookup yields CDR1 SEHNR and CDR2 FQNEAQ (reference sequence). The CDR3 loop is CASSSAGQAVSGNTIYF. CDR3 in DNA: TGTGCCAGCAGCTCGGCCGGACAGGCCGTCTCTGGAAACACCATATATTTT. The complete variable domain, with remaining parts taken from reference TRBV7-9 and TRBJ1-3, reads DTGVSQNPRHKITKRGQNVTFRCDPISEHNRLYWYRQTLGQGPEFLTYFQNEAQLEKSRLLSDRFSAERPKGSFSTLEIQRTEQGDSAMYLCASSSAGQAVSGNTIYFGEGSWLTVV.

The V gene is TRBV19, the J gene TRBJ1-4; 9 bases match TRBD1. V was clipped by 5 bases and J by 6 bases; unmatched bases: 7. Germline-derived CDR1 and CDR2 are LNHDA and SQIVND (reference sequence). The CDR3 contains 15 residues. The CDR3 bases are TGTGCCAGTAGTGCCAACAGGGGGCCTCATGAAAAACTGTTTTTT. Its translation: CASSANRGPHEKLFF.